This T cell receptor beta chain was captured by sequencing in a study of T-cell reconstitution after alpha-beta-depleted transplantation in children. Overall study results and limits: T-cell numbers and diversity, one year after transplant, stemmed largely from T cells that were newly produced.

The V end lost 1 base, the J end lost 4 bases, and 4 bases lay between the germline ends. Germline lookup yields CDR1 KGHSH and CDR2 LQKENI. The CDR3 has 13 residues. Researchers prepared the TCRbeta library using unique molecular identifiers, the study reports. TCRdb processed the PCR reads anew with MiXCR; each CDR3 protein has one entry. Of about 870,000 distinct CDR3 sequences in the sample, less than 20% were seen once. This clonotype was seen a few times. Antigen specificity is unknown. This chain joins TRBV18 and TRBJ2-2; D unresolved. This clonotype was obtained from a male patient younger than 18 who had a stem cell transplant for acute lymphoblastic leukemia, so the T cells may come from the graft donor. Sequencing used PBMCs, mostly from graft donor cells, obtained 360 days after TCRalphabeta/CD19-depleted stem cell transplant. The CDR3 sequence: CASSPRFTGELFF. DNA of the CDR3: TGTGCCAGCTCACCACGTTTCACCGGGGAGCTGTTTTTT.